This T cell receptor (beta chain) is from a study of CD8 T cells in ankylosing spondylitis. Study results and caveats: The study identified a TCR beta motif of several highly homologous variants that appeared characteristic of ankylosing spondylitis blood. A subset of motif variants has previously been described in the synovial fluid and blood of reactive arthritis.

The ends were cut back, 2 bases at V and 1 base at J, with 15 bases in the middle. CDR1 is SGHRS and CDR2 is YFSETQ in the germline V gene. The CDR3 totals 16 residues. As regards this clonotype: Its antigen is not identified.

Libraries for TCR beta were made by quantitative 5'-RACE with molecular barcodes. TCRdb re-called the 5' RACE reads with MiXCR, one entry per CDR3 protein. The sample lists roughly 400,000 distinct CDR3 sequences; under 25% were seen once. This clonotype originated in a male donor with ankylosing spondylitis. The V gene is TRBV5-1, the J gene TRBJ2-5; D is possibly TRBD1 (5 bases). Sequencing input: blood, either unsorted or a sorted T cell fraction (not recorded which). The CDR3, as DNA: TGCGCCAGCAGCTTTCAGGTCAGGACATCCCAAGAGACCCAGTACTTC. Translating it yields CASSFQVRTSQETQYF.